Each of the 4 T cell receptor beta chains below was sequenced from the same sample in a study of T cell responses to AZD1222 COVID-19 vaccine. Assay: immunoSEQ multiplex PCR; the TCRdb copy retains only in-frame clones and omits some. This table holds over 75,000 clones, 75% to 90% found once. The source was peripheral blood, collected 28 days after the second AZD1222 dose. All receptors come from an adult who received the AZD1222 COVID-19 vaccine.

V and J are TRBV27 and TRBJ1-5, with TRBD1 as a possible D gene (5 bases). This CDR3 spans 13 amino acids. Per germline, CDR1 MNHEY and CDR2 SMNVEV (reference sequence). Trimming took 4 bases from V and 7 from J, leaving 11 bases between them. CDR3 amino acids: CASSWRGQQPQHF. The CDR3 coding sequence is TGTGCCAGCAGTTGGAGGGGTCAGCAGCCCCAGCATTTT.

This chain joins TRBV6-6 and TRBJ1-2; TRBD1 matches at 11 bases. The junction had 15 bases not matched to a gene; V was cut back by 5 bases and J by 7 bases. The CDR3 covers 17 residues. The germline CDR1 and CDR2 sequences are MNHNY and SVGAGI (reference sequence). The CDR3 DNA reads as TGTGCCAGCAGTGGATCCCGGGACAGGGGGAGGATTTTTGGCTACACCTTC. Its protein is CASSGSRDRGRIFGYTF.

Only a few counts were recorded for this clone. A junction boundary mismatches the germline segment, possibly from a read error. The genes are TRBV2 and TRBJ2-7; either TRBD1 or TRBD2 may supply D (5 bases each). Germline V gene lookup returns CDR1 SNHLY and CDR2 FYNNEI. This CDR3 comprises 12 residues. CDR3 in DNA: TGTGCCAGCACCACCAGAATGGGACCTCGGGACTTC. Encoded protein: CASTTRMGPRDF.

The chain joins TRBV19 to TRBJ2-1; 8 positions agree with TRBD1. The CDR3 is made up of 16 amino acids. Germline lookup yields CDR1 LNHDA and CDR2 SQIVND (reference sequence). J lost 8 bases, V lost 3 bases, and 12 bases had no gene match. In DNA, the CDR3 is TGTGCCAGTAGTATTTTAGGTCAGGGGGCGTTAGATGAGCAGTTCTTC. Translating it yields CASSILGQGALDEQFF.